The present T cell receptor beta chain was sequenced within a study of cytomegalovirus exposure and HLA in healthy donors. Study-wide findings and caveats: Most TCR sequences were rare, but some public TCRs occurred in many donors.

Germline V lookup: CDR1 MNHEY, CDR2 SVGAGI. The CDR3 totals 12 residues. V lost 5 bases to trimming and J lost 3 bases, with 6 bases between them. TCRdb's table, derived via immunoSEQ multiplex PCR, lists solely in-frame clones and lacks some. The sample contains some 350,000 clones, 87% of which appear only once. As regards this clone: Its target is unknown.

The TCR was taken from a woman in her twenties or thirties in good health and CMV-seropositive. V is TRBV6-5 and J is TRBJ2-3; D is perhaps TRBD2 (5 bases). The source material was PBMCs. In DNA, the CDR3 is TGTGCCAGCAGTGACTATACAGATACGCAGTATTTT. Translation: CASSDYTDTQYF.